The clone carrying this TCR beta chain was recorded many times. Its specificity is unknown. The CDR3 has 15 amino acids. The germline V gene encodes CDR1 SGHNT and CDR2 YENEEA. V lost 5 bases and J lost 3; bases outside the gene matches: 7. This record comes from a study of T cells in Graves' hyperthyroidism and ophthalmopathy. Study results and caveats: The model anticipated ophthalmopathy a median about 7.1 months pre-onset.

Amplified TCR beta CDR3 regions derived from RNA transcripts. The HTBI primer set was used in a first-round RT-PCR of the TCR CDR3. From the multiplex PCR reads, TCRdb called clonotypes with MiXCR, one entry per CDR3 protein. Of 500,000 to 750,000 distinct CDR3 sequences listed, 14% are singletons. Sequencing was performed on blood. This chain links TRBV11-3 with TRBJ1-5; 7 bases agree with TRBD1. This TCR came from a woman under 30 with Graves' ophthalmopathy. The CDR3 loop reads CASSQRTGDNQPQHF. The CDR3 DNA follows: TGTGCCAGCAGCCAGAGAACAGGGGACAATCAGCCCCAGCATTTT.